This T cell receptor (beta chain) was recorded in a study of T cells in Graves' hyperthyroidism and ophthalmopathy. This CDR3 contains 16 residues. Germline assignment: CDR1 PRHDT and CDR2 FYEKMQ (reference sequence). The germline V and J ends were trimmed by 2 bases and 0 bases, with 11 bases remaining between them. The sample holds a few counts of this clonotype. The target antigen is unknown. Findings and limits, study-wide: The model identified upcoming ophthalmopathy a median roughly 6.5 months ahead of onset.

Researchers amplified the TCR beta CDR3 regions from RNA transcripts. The primer set for the first-round RT-PCR of the TCR CDR3 was HTBI. TCRdb re-called the multiplex PCR reads with MiXCR, one entry per CDR3 protein. This sample yields about 260,000 distinct CDR3 sequences, of which 22% are seen a single time; about 60% belongs to the top ten. Those patients with uncontrolled infection, other autoimmune disease, pregnancy or lactation were excluded. The chain combines TRBV13 with TRBJ2-1; D is possibly TRBD2 (6 bases). This receptor was taken from a man in his thirties or forties with Graves' ophthalmopathy. The sample was blood. The CDR3, as DNA: TGTGCCAGCAGCTTAAGGACTACTAGCTCCTACAATGAGCAGTTCTTC. Translation gives CASSLRTTSSYNEQFF. Complete variable domain (other parts from reference TRBV13 and TRBJ2-1): AAGVIQSPRHLIKEKRETATLKCYPIPRHDTVYWYQQGPGQDPQFLISFYEKMQSDKGSIPDRFSAQQFSDYHSELNMSSLELGDSALYFCASSLRTTSSYNEQFFGPGTRLTVL.